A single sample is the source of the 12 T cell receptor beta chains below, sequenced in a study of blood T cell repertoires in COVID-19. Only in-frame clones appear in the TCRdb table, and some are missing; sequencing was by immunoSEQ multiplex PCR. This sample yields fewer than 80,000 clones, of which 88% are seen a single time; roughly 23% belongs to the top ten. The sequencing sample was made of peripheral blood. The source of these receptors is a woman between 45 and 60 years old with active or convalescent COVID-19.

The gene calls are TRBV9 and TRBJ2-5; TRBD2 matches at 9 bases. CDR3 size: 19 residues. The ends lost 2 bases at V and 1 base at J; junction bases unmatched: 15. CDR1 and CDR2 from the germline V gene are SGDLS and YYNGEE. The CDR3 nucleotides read TGTGCCAGCAGCGTCGGGGGCGCCCGGGGTAGCGGGAGCCAAGAGACCCAGTACTTC. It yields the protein CASSVGGARGSGSQETQYF.

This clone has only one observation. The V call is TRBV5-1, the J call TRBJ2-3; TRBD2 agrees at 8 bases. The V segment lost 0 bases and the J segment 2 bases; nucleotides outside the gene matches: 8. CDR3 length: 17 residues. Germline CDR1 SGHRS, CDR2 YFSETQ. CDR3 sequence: CASSLDSGGPSTDTQYF. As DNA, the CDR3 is TGCGCCAGCAGCTTGGATTCGGGAGGGCCTTCCACAGATACGCAGTATTTT.

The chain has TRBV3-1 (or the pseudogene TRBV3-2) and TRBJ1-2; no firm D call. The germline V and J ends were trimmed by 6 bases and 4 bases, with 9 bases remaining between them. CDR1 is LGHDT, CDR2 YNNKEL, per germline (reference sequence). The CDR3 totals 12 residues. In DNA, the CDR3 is TGTGCCAGCAGTGAGGCCTTCTATGGCTACACCTTC. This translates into CASSEAFYGYTF.

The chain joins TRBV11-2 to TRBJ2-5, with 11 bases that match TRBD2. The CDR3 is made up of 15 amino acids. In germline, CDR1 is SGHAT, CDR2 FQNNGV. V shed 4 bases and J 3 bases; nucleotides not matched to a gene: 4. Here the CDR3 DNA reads TGTGCCAGCAGCTCGTATAGCGGGAGGGAAGAGACCCAGTACTTC. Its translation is CASSSYSGREETQYF.

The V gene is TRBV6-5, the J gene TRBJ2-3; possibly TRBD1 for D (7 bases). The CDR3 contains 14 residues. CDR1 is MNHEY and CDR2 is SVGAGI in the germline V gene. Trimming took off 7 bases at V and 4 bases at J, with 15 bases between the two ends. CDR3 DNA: TGTGCCAGCAAACTCCAGGGGGGCGCAGATACGCAGTATTTT. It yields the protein CASKLQGGADTQYF.

CDR3 nucleotides: TGTGCCAGCAGCTCTGCGGGAGGTTTGGGCGAGCAGTACTTC. It translates to CASSSAGGLGEQYF. The rearrangement uses TRBV11-3 and TRBJ2-7; 8 bases are a match to TRBD2. The CDR3 has 14 residues. J was trimmed by 6 bases and V by 4 bases; bases with no gene match: 8. CDR1 SGHNT and CDR2 YENEEA come from the germline V gene.

CDR3 in DNA: TGCGCCAGCAGCTTTGACTTACAAGTGACCTATAATTCACCCCTCCACTTT. Protein product: CASSFDLQVTYNSPLHF. The V gene is TRBV5-1, the J gene TRBJ1-6; D gene unclear. Germline V CDR1 and CDR2: SGHRS, YFSETQ. The ends were cut back, 2 bases at V and 2 bases at J, with 14 bases in the middle. The CDR3 consists of 17 residues. Looking up the rest from reference TRBV5-1 and TRBJ1-6 gives the full variable domain: KAGVTQTPRYLIKTRGQQVTLSCSPISGHRSVSWYQQTPGQGLQFLFEYFSETQRNKGNFPGRFSGRQFSNSRSEMNVSTLELGDSALYLCASSFDLQVTYNSPLHFGNGTRLTVT.

CDR3 nucleotides: TGTGCCAGCAGCAAGGAGAAGCTAGCGGGAGGAGAGACCCAGTACTTC. Its translation: CASSKEKLAGGETQYF. The J gene is TRBJ2-5, the V gene TRBV3-1 (or the pseudogene TRBV3-2); 11 bases agree with TRBD2. V lost 5 bases and J lost 4; bases outside the gene matches: 9. The CDR3 covers 16 residues. CDR1 and CDR2 (germline): LGHDT, YNNKEL (reference sequence).

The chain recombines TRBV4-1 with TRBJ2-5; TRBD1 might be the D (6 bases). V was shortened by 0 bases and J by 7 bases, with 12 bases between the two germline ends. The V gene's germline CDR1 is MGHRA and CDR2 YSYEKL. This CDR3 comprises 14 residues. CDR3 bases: TGCGCCAGCAGCCAAGAACAGGGTCTCACGACCCAGTACTTC. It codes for CASSQEQGLTTQYF.

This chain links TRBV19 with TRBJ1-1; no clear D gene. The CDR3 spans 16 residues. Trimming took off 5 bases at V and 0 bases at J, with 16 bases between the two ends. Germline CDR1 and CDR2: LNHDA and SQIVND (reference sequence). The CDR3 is CASSPATRRVNTEAFF. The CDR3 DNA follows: TGTGCCAGTAGTCCCGCGACAAGGCGGGTGAACACTGAAGCTTTCTTT.

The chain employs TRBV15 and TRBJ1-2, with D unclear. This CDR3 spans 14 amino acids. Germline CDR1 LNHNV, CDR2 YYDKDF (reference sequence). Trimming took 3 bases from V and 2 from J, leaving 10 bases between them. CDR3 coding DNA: TGTGCCACCAGCAGTTACAGCCCAAACTATGGCTACACCTTC. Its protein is CATSSYSPNYGYTF.

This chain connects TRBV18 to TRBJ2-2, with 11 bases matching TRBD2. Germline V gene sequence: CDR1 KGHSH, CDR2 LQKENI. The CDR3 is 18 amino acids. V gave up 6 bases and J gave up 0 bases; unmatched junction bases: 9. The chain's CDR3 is CASSPFLAGGPNTGELFF. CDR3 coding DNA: TGTGCCAGCTCCCCGTTCCTAGCGGGAGGACCGAACACCGGGGAGCTGTTTTTT.